This T cell receptor (beta chain) emerged from a study of T-cell reconstitution after alpha-beta-depleted transplantation in children. V shed 2 bases and J 4 bases; nucleotides not matched to a gene: 6. Germline-derived CDR1 and CDR2 are SGHRS and YFSETQ. The length of the CDR3 is 17 residues. During its preparation, the TCRbeta library received unique molecular identifiers. TCRdb recomputed calls from the PCR reads with MiXCR, one row per CDR3 protein. The sample shows about 420,000 distinct CDR3 sequences, about a tenth of them seen only once. Material: PBMCs from the stem cell graft donor, obtained from the stem cell graft. The chain recombines TRBV5-1 with TRBJ2-1; 13 nucleotides line up with TRBD2. The clonotype was recovered from a human donor who donated a stem cell graft to a child with acute myeloid leukemia. The CDR3 DNA is TGCGCCAGCAGCTTAGGACTAGCGGGAGAAGGATACAATGAGCAGTTCTTC. It specifies CASSLGLAGEGYNEQFF.